This T cell receptor (beta chain) emerged from a study of T cells after yellow fever vaccination. TCRdb recomputed calls from the 5' RACE reads with MiXCR, one row per CDR3 protein. In the table there are 30,000 or so distinct CDR3 sequences, roughly 6.1% of which are singletons. After removal of 3 bases from V and 5 bases from J, the junction contained 6 bases not matched to a gene. The CDR3 has 16 residues. CDR1 and CDR2 from the germline V gene are SGDLS and YYNGEE. This clonotype has a count of ten or more. Source: PBMCs, either bulk or a sorted T-cell subset (CD4+, CD8+, memory, or dextramer-sorted; not recorded which), taken on the day of the yellow fever booster vaccination. The chain joins TRBV9 to TRBJ2-5; 14 bases line up with TRBD2. The source is a man in his thirties or forties who received the YFV17D yellow fever vaccine. The CDR3 coding sequence is TGTGCCAGCAGCGCAGGACTAGCGGGAGGAATGGAGACCCAGTACTTC. This sequence encodes CASSAGLAGGMETQYF.